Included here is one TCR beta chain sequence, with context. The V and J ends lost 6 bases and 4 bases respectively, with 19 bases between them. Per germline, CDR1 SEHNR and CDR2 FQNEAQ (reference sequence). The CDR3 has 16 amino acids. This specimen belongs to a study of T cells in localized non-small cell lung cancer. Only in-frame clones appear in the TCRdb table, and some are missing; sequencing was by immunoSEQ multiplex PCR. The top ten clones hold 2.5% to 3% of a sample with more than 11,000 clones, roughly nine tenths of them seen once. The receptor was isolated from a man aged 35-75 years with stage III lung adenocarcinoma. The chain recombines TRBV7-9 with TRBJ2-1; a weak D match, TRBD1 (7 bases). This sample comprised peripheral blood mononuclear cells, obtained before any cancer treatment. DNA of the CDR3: TGTGCCAGCAGGATGGCAGGGGGGAGCCCTTACAATGAGCAGTTCTTC. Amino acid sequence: CASRMAGGSPYNEQFF. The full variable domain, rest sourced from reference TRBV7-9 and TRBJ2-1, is DTGVSQNPRHKITKRGQNVTFRCDPISEHNRLYWYRQTLGQGPEFLTYFQNEAQLEKSRLLSDRFSAERPKGSFSTLEIQRTEQGDSAMYLCASRMAGGSPYNEQFFGPGTRLTVL.